A single T cell receptor (beta chain) is shown here with its context. This entry is derived from a study of blood T cell repertoires in COVID-19. The data were produced by immunoSEQ multiplex PCR, yet TCRdb's version contains in-frame clones alone and is incomplete. This sample has under 250,000 clones, with approximately 85% found just once. J lost 6 bases, V lost 5 bases, and 11 bases had no gene match. CDR1 MNHEY and CDR2 SVGEGT come from the germline V gene. The CDR3 totals 15 residues. The sequencing sample was made of PBMCs or T cells enriched from blood (not recorded which). The V gene is TRBV6-2 or TRBV6-3, the J gene TRBJ2-5; 8 nucleotides match TRBD1. This receptor was identified in a woman aged 45 to 65 with acute COVID-19. The CDR3 protein is CASSPVLDRGKTQYF. CDR3 sequence (DNA): TGTGCCAGCAGTCCCGTTCTTGACAGGGGAAAGACCCAGTACTTC.